This section outlines one T cell receptor (beta chain) sequence together with its context. Measured with immunoSEQ multiplex PCR; TCRdb has only the in-frame clones, and not every one. The sample lists about 200,000 clones; around 88% were seen once. These data belong to a study of cytomegalovirus exposure and HLA in healthy donors. Deletions cut 6 bases from V and 5 bases from J, with 10 bases between. CDR1 MNHNY and CDR2 SVGAGI come from the germline V gene (reference sequence). This CDR3 is built from 12 residues. The sequence derives from a woman aged 18-30 years in good health and CMV-seronegative. The sequenced sample was PBMCs. This chain uses TRBV6-6 with TRBJ1-1; D ambiguous. The CDR3 spells CASSPAITEAFF. CDR3 sequence (DNA): TGTGCCAGCAGCCCCGCGATAACTGAAGCTTTCTTT.